This entry lists 18 T cell receptor beta chains sequenced from one sample in a study of blood T cell repertoires in COVID-19 (dated by TCRdb to the early 2020s). Library creation used the immunoSEQ multiplex PCR assay. TCRdb's version of the immuneACCESS table is confined to in-frame rearrangements and falls short of the full clone set. An unresolved V gene accounts for under half of the shortfall where checked; the remainder is of unknown origin. The sample contains 200,000 or so clones, 75% to 85% of them found a single time. The ten largest clonotypes hold roughly an eighth of the sample. Sequencing was carried out using peripheral blood. The receptor set was obtained from an elderly woman with COVID-19, enrolled during active disease.

The genes are TRBV4-2 and TRBJ2-3, with 10 positions matching TRBD2. The CDR3 sequence is 20 residues long. The germline gives CDR1 LGHNA, CDR2 YNFKEQ. V dropped 3 bases and J dropped 4; count of bases not matched to a gene: 19. The CDR3 DNA follows: TGTGCCAGCAGCCATCCCCTAGCTCAGGAGTTTAGCGGGAGGCCAGATACGCAGTATTTT. It codes for CASSHPLAQEFSGRPDTQYF.

J is TRBJ2-7 and V is TRBV5-5, with TRBD2 matching 12 bases. J was trimmed by 5 bases and V by 3 bases; bases with no gene match: 12. This CDR3 contains 17 residues. The germline V gene encodes CDR1 SGHKS and CDR2 YYEKEE (reference sequence). The CDR3 bases are TGTGCCAGCAGCTCGAACCGCTCTAGCGGGAGGGCCAACGAGCAGTACTTC. This encodes CASSSNRSSGRANEQYF.

V usage is TRBV10-3 and J usage is TRBJ2-7, with 10 bases matching TRBD1. There are 15 residues in the CDR3. CDR1 and CDR2 (germline): ENHRY, SYGVKD. J was trimmed by 4 bases and V by 0 bases; bases with no gene match: 3. CDR3 nucleotides: TGTGCCATCAGTGAGTCGGACAGGGGGACGTACGAGCAGTACTTC. It translates to CAISESDRGTYEQYF.

V and J are TRBV10-2 and TRBJ1-1; 7 bases map to TRBD1. From germline, CDR1 is WSHSY and CDR2 SAAADI. V was clipped by 7 bases and J by 4 bases; unmatched bases: 6. This CDR3 contains 13 residues. Written as DNA, the CDR3 is TGCGCCAGCAAAGGGGACAGAGGCACTGAAGCTTTCTTT. Its protein is CASKGDRGTEAFF.

The CDR3 DNA follows: TGTGCCAGCAGCTCCTGGACAGCCCTCAGTAAGAATGAGCAGTTCTTC. It yields the protein CASSSWTALSKNEQFF. This sequence joins TRBV11-3 and TRBJ2-1, with D perhaps TRBD1 (6 bases). The CDR3 runs to 16 residues. V was shortened by 4 bases and J by 7 bases, with 20 bases between the two germline ends. Germline V gene lookup returns CDR1 SGHNT and CDR2 YENEEA.

The chain joins TRBV12-3 or TRBV12-4 to TRBJ2-7; tentative D call: TRBD1 (5 bases). The length of the CDR3 is 12 residues. V was pared by 4 bases and J by 3 bases, with 7 bases between. In nucleotides, the CDR3 is TGTGCCAGCAGTTGGACACGCTACGAGCAGTACTTC. This encodes CASSWTRYEQYF.

The V gene is TRBV13, the J gene TRBJ2-3; 12 bases are a match to TRBD2. In germline, CDR1 is PRHDT, CDR2 FYEKMQ (reference sequence). Germline trimming cut 0 bases from V and 2 bases from J; bases unmatched to any gene: 3. This CDR3 is 17 amino acids long. The CDR3 protein is CASSLGLAGGFTDTQYF. CDR3 nucleotides: TGTGCCAGCAGCTTAGGCCTAGCGGGAGGGTTCACAGATACGCAGTATTTT. The variable domain in full, with the rest retrieved from reference TRBV13 and TRBJ2-3, is AAGVIQSPRHLIKEKRETATLKCYPIPRHDTVYWYQQGPGQDPQFLISFYEKMQSDKGSIPDRFSAQQFSDYHSELNMSSLELGDSALYFCASSLGLAGGFTDTQYFGPGTRLTVL.

The gene calls are TRBV5-1 and TRBJ2-7; D might be TRBD1 (6 bases). CDR3 length: 15 residues. The V gene lost 1 base and the J gene lost 0 bases, with 11 bases spanning the gap. In germline, CDR1 is SGHRS, CDR2 YFSETQ. The CDR3 sequence: CASSLNTGSSYEQYF. The CDR3, as DNA: TGCGCCAGCAGCTTGAATACAGGGAGCTCCTACGAGCAGTACTTC.

About this clone: Other DNA sequences in the sample encode the same CDR3. V gene TRBV7-2 combines with J gene TRBJ1-1; D ambiguous. Germline loops: CDR1 SGHTA, CDR2 FQGNSA. The CDR3 contains 15 residues. Trimming shortened V by 1 base and J by 1 base, and 10 bases separated the two germline ends. This CDR3 reads CASSLVGGANTEAFF. The CDR3 bases are TGTGCCAGCAGCTTAGTTGGAGGCGCGAACACTGAAGCTTTCTTT.

The V call is TRBV5-4, the J call TRBJ2-3; 7 bases fit TRBD2. Germline V gives CDR1 SGHNT, CDR2 YYREEE (reference sequence). The CDR3 has 16 residues. V dropped 4 bases and J dropped 8; count of bases not matched to a gene: 16. The CDR3 nucleotides are TGTGCCAGCAGCCCCCAGACTAGCCTGAACGCGGGTACGCAGTATTTT. This codes for CASSPQTSLNAGTQYF.

The chain recombines TRBV2 with TRBJ1-2; 7 positions agree with TRBD1. V was clipped by 5 bases and J by 3 bases; unmatched bases: 9. The CDR3 runs to 15 residues. Looked up from germline, CDR1 is SNHLY and CDR2 is FYNNEI. The CDR3: CASSTTRQGDYGYTF. The CDR3 DNA reads as TGTGCCAGCAGTACGACTAGACAGGGAGACTATGGCTACACCTTC.

The V gene is TRBV10-3, the J gene TRBJ1-2; unclear D gene. Between the trimmed V and J ends, which lost 2 bases and 4 bases, there was a span of 14 bases. The CDR3 loop spans 15 amino acids. Germline V gene lookup returns CDR1 ENHRY and CDR2 SYGVKD. The CDR3 region has the DNA TGTGCCATCAGTGAGCCCCCCGGTATTGGCTATGGCTACACCTTC. It is translated as CAISEPPGIGYGYTF.

V gene TRBV27 combines with J gene TRBJ1-5; D may be TRBD1 (6 bases). This CDR3 region has 17 residues. Germline CDR1 is MNHEY and CDR2 is SMNVEV (reference sequence). V was trimmed by 2 bases and J by 0 bases, leaving 14 bases between them. The CDR3: CASSLGQGYYSNQPQHF. CDR3 coding DNA: TGTGCCAGCAGTTTAGGGCAGGGGTACTATAGCAATCAGCCCCAGCATTTT.

This clone has just a few counts. J is TRBJ1-5 and V is TRBV6-2 or TRBV6-3; D gene ambiguous. The ends were cut back, 3 bases at V and 3 bases at J, with 21 bases in the middle. Germline CDR1 and CDR2: MNHEY and SVGEGT. The CDR3 has 18 residues. The CDR3 DNA reads as TGTGCCAGCAGTTATACTTTCCGGGTCCTAAACTACAATCAGCCCCAGCATTTT. This codes for CASSYTFRVLNYNQPQHF.

The chain joins TRBV15 to TRBJ2-1; the match to TRBD1 covers 7 bases. The V and J ends lost 0 bases and 10 bases, in that order; junction bases with no gene match: 0. Germline CDR1 is LNHNV and CDR2 is YYDKDF (reference sequence). The CDR3 has 12 amino acids. The CDR3 region has the DNA TGTGCCACCAGCAGAGAAGGGGGCGAGCAGTTCTTC. Translating it yields CATSREGGEQFF. Supplemented by reference TRBV15 and TRBJ2-1, the full variable domain reads DAMVIQNPRYQVTQFGKPVTLSCSQTLNHNVMYWYQQKSSQAPKLLFHYYDKDFNNEADTPDNFQSRRPNTSFCFLDIRSPGLGDTAMYLCATSREGGEQFFGPGTRLTVL.

CDR3 sequence reads: CASSWPGTMNTEAFF. The CDR3 DNA sequence: TGTGCCAGCAGTTGGCCCGGGACAATGAACACTGAAGCTTTCTTT. The genes are TRBV28 and TRBJ1-1; D is perhaps TRBD1 (6 bases). CDR3 length: 15 residues. V lost 4 bases to trimming and J lost 0 bases, with 12 bases between them. CDR1 is MDHEN, CDR2 SYDVKM, per germline. Full variable domain (outside the CDR3, taken from reference TRBV28 and TRBJ1-1): DVKVTQSSRYLVKRTGEKVFLECVQDMDHENMFWYRQDPGLGLRLIYFSYDVKMKEKGDIPEGYSVSREKKERFSLILESASTNQTSMYLCASSWPGTMNTEAFFGQGTRLTVV.

The gene calls are TRBV5-6 and TRBJ2-7; 9 bases line up with TRBD1. Trimming at V came to 2 bases and at J to 6 bases, leaving 9 bases not matched to a gene. Per germline, CDR1 SGHDT and CDR2 YYEEEE. This CDR3 has 15 residues. The CDR3 sequence is CASSFLYRDRVEQYF. In DNA form, the CDR3 reads TGTGCCAGCAGCTTCCTTTACCGGGACAGGGTCGAGCAGTACTTC.

The CDR3 is CASSFVLTGITDTQYF. The CDR3 DNA follows: TGTGCCAGCAGCTTTGTATTGACAGGGATCACAGATACGCAGTATTTT. The chain is built from TRBV7-9 and TRBJ2-3; 7 nucleotides agree with TRBD1. CDR1 is SEHNR, CDR2 FQNEAQ, per germline (reference sequence). The V and J ends lost 3 bases and 2 bases, in that order; junction bases with no gene match: 8. The CDR3 is 16 residues long.